This entry lists 19 T cell receptor beta chains sequenced from one sample in a study of blood T cell repertoires in COVID-19. Here immunoSEQ multiplex PCR was the method, and the copy in TCRdb shows in-frame clones only, minus some. The data show a few hundred thousand clones, 80% to 90% seen once. Sequenced sample: PBMCs or T cells enriched from blood (not recorded which). These TCRs come from a man aged 25-45 years who had recovered from COVID-19.

The chain couples TRBV29-1 to TRBJ1-2; D call uncertain. Germline-derived CDR1 and CDR2 are SQVTM and ANQGSEA. V was shortened by 6 bases and J by 4 bases, with 15 bases between the two germline ends. This CDR3 has 13 amino acids. The CDR3 region has the DNA TGCAGCGTCAGTCGGAGGACCGCCTATGGCTACACCTTC. As protein: CSVSRRTAYGYTF.

Only a few counts were recorded for this clone. This chain connects TRBV6-2 or TRBV6-3 to TRBJ1-2, with D perhaps TRBD1 (5 bases). This CDR3 contains 13 residues. Trimming cost V 6 bases and J 8 bases, with 16 bases left between them. The germline gives CDR1 MNHEY, CDR2 SVGEGT. The CDR3 region is CASSLAGRAGYTF. The CDR3 bases are TGTGCCAGCAGCCTAGCCGGCAGGGCGGGCTACACCTTC.

The rearrangement links TRBV4-2 to TRBJ1-5, with 10 bases that match TRBD1. The germline V gene encodes CDR1 LGHNA and CDR2 YNFKEQ. The J segment lost 8 bases and the V segment lost 1 base, leaving 5 bases of the junction unmatched. CDR3 length: 15 residues. The CDR3 reads CASSQAGQGLEPQHF. The CDR3 bases are TGTGCCAGCAGCCAAGCGGGACAGGGGTTAGAGCCCCAGCATTTT.

The J gene is TRBJ1-3, the V gene TRBV4-1, with 7 bases fitting TRBD1. V was clipped by 2 bases and J by 1 base; unmatched bases: 8. CDR1 is MGHRA and CDR2 is YSYEKL in the germline V gene. The CDR3 is 17 amino acids. The CDR3 bases are TGCGCCAGCAGCCAATCGACAGGGCCCTTTTCTGGAAACACCATATATTTT. Residues: CASSQSTGPFSGNTIYF.

With respect to this clone: Other DNA sequences from this sample encode an identical CDR3 as well. The chain carries TRBV19 and TRBJ2-2; D uncertain. This CDR3 is 14 amino acids long. V dropped 2 bases and J dropped 1 base, with 5 bases sitting between them. Germline values: CDR1 LNHDA, CDR2 SQIVND (reference sequence). Written as DNA, the CDR3 is TGTGCCAGTAGTATAAGAGGGAACACCGGGGAGCTGTTTTTT. It is translated as CASSIRGNTGELFF.

This sequence joins TRBV4-3 and TRBJ2-3; 7 bases map to TRBD1. CDR1 and CDR2 (germline): LGHNA, YSLEER. This CDR3 is 16 amino acids long. Trimming removed 0 bases from V and 2 bases from J; junction bases left unmatched: 5. The CDR3 bases are TGCGCCAGCAGCCAAGAGGAGACAGGGTCCACAGATACGCAGTATTTT. Amino acids: CASSQEETGSTDTQYF.

This sequence joins TRBV5-6 and TRBJ2-7, with D perhaps matching TRBD2 (6 bases). V lost 4 bases to trimming and J lost 5 bases, with 16 bases between them. The germline V gene encodes CDR1 SGHDT and CDR2 YYEEEE. There are 14 residues in the CDR3. The CDR3 nucleotides are TGTGCCAGCAGCCCTGCCGGGGGTTTAGACGAGCAGTACTTC. Residues: CASSPAGGLDEQYF.

This chain connects TRBV7-8 to TRBJ1-1, with D unclear. CDR1 and CDR2 from the germline V gene are SGHVS and FQNEAQ. V was trimmed by 3 bases and J by 0 bases, leaving 5 bases between them. This CDR3 region has 13 residues. This chain's CDR3 is CASSLRMNTEAFF. Here the CDR3 DNA reads TGTGCCAGCAGCTTGCGGATGAACACTGAAGCTTTCTTT.

This chain connects TRBV5-6 to TRBJ2-5; D not certain. The CDR3 has 14 residues. V shed 0 bases and J shed 4 bases, with 10 bases lying between them. The germline V gene encodes CDR1 SGHDT and CDR2 YYEEEE. CDR3 nucleotides: TGTGCCAGCAGCTTGGGCCCGGTCACAGAGACCCAGTACTTC. Translation: CASSLGPVTETQYF.

This chain joins TRBV9 and TRBJ1-2, with TRBD1 matching 11 bases. Trimming took 2 bases from V and 7 from J; bases not matched to a gene: 4. Germline CDR1 is SGDLS and CDR2 is YYNGEE. The CDR3 is 14 amino acids. The CDR3 sequence is CASSVRTGGSGYTF. The CDR3 nucleotides are TGTGCCAGCAGCGTGAGGACAGGGGGCAGTGGCTACACCTTC. Complete variable domain (other parts from reference TRBV9 and TRBJ1-2): DSGVTQTPKHLITATGQRVTLRCSPRSGDLSVYWYQQSLDQGLQFLIQYYNGEERAKGNILERFSAQQFPDLHSELNLSSLELGDSALYFCASSVRTGGSGYTFGSGTRLTVV.

The rearrangement uses TRBV6-2 or TRBV6-3 and TRBJ1-6; D perhaps matches TRBD1 (6 bases). V dropped 4 bases and J dropped 9 bases, with 16 bases sitting between them. Germline V gene lookup returns CDR1 MNHEY and CDR2 SVGEGT. The length of the CDR3 is 15 residues. CDR3 in DNA: TGTGCCAGCAGTTCCCCGCGGACAGTACCTTCACCCCTCCACTTT. This sequence encodes CASSSPRTVPSPLHF.

The chain combines TRBV2 with TRBJ1-2, with D maybe TRBD1 (5 bases). The CDR3 is made up of 14 amino acids. Trimming stripped 6 bases from V and 4 bases from J, with 15 bases between. Looked up from germline, CDR1 is SNHLY and CDR2 is FYNNEI. The CDR3 nucleotides read TGTGCCAGCAGCCCTGGCGGGGCCAGCTATGGCTACACCTTC. Its translation is CASSPGGASYGYTF.

The chain couples TRBV30 to TRBJ1-4; D is perhaps TRBD1 (6 bases). Germline CDR1 is GTSNPN and CDR2 is SVGIG (reference sequence). This CDR3 has 15 amino acids. V shed 5 bases and J shed 0 bases, with 13 bases lying between them. In nucleotides, the CDR3 is TGTGCCTGGGCTCAGGGGACCGCAACTAATGAAAAACTGTTTTTT. Amino acid sequence: CAWAQGTATNEKLFF.

The gene calls are TRBV18 and TRBJ1-2, with D possibly being TRBD1 (5 bases). V was cut by 3 bases and J by 4 bases, with 9 bases left in between. Germline-derived CDR1 and CDR2 are KGHSH and LQKENI. The CDR3 length is 13 residues. The CDR3 DNA reads as TGTGCCAGCTCACCTACAGGTCCCTATGGCTACACCTTC. This translates into CASSPTGPYGYTF.

This clone was found a few times. This chain joins TRBV5-6 and TRBJ2-7; D ambiguous. CDR1 and CDR2 (germline): SGHDT, YYEEEE. The CDR3 has 12 amino acids. Trimming shortened V by 0 bases and J by 6 bases, and 7 bases separated the two germline ends. CDR3 amino acids: CASSLVRSEQYF. The CDR3 DNA reads as TGTGCCAGCAGCTTGGTCCGGAGCGAGCAGTACTTC.

The chain carries TRBV2 and TRBJ2-1, with a tentative D call TRBD2 (6 bases). Germline CDR1 is SNHLY and CDR2 is FYNNEI. The CDR3 extends over 15 amino acids. The V end lost 7 bases, the J end lost 3 bases, and 16 bases lay between the germline ends. In DNA, the CDR3 is TGTGCCAGCACCGGAGGGGCTAGCCTCTACAATGAGCAGTTCTTC. This sequence encodes CASTGGASLYNEQFF. The variable domain in full, completed from reference TRBV2 and TRBJ2-1, reads EPEVTQTPSHQVTQMGQEVILRCVPISNHLYFYWYRQILGQKVEFLVSFYNNEISEKSEIFDDQFSVERPDGSNFTLKIRSTKLEDSAMYFCASTGGASLYNEQFFGPGTRLTVL.

V and J are TRBV5-1 and TRBJ1-1; a possible D gene is TRBD1 (5 bases). CDR3 length equals 14 residues. Germline values: CDR1 SGHRS, CDR2 YFSETQ. The V end lost 6 bases, the J end lost 0 bases, and 12 bases lay between the germline ends. The CDR3 loop reads CASMKDSLNTEAFF. CDR3 coding DNA: TGCGCCAGCATGAAAGACAGCCTGAACACTGAAGCTTTCTTT.

The chain joins TRBV3-1 (or the pseudogene TRBV3-2) to TRBJ1-2, with TRBD1 matching over 9 bases. V lost 2 bases to trimming and J lost 4 bases; unmatched junction nucleotides: 8. CDR3 length: 16 amino acids. The germline V gene has CDR1 LGHDT and CDR2 YNNKEL (reference sequence). The CDR3 DNA is TGTGCCAGCAGCCAATCGTGGACAGGGGCGCCCTATGGCTACACCTTC. Translation gives CASSQSWTGAPYGYTF.

The chain couples TRBV3-1 (or the pseudogene TRBV3-2) to TRBJ2-7, with 7 bases that match TRBD1. The V and J ends lost 1 base and 7 bases, in that order; junction bases with no gene match: 4. The length of the CDR3 is 13 residues. The germline gives CDR1 LGHDT, CDR2 YNNKEL (reference sequence). The CDR3 reads CASSQGQGYEQYF. In nucleotides, the CDR3 is TGTGCCAGCAGCCAAGGACAGGGTTATGAGCAGTACTTC.